This T cell receptor (beta chain) originates from a study of beta chain features in type 1 diabetes. General study findings and limits: Any HLA-type effect on TCRB rearrangement remained unresolved here.

V shed 4 bases and J 4 bases; nucleotides not matched to a gene: 19. The V gene's germline CDR1 is MDHEN and CDR2 SYDVKM. CDR3 length: 19 amino acids. A single heparinised draw of approximately 110 mL on average was taken per donor. Expressed TCRB transcripts were sequenced, since all the RNA that had been isolated was reverse transcribed. Sequencing was performed with immunoSEQ multiplex PCR; in TCRdb, only in-frame clones are kept and a portion is missing. The sample carries more than 300,000 clones, 8% recorded once. This clone was detected only a few times. The antigen remains unidentified. The chain has TRBV28 and TRBJ2-7, with 10 bases that match TRBD2. The source material was central memory CD4+ T cells from blood. The clonotype comes from a woman aged 18-29 years in good health. The CDR3 reads CASSSLPLAGIFRGYEQYF. CDR3 DNA: TGTGCCAGCAGTTCTCTCCCACTAGCGGGAATATTCAGGGGATACGAGCAGTACTTC.